This T cell receptor (beta chain) was obtained from a study of blood T cell repertoires in COVID-19. Across the study: PBMCs, B-cell-depleted T cells, or T cells provided the cDNA or gDNA that made up the material.

The method was immunoSEQ multiplex PCR; TCRdb's version includes in-frame clones alone and lacks a portion of them. The sample lists a few hundred thousand clones; 70% to 90% were seen once. Germline CDR1 SNHLY, CDR2 FYNNEI. This CDR3 is built from 15 residues. V was shortened by 6 bases and J by 5 bases, with 19 bases between the two germline ends. This sequence joins TRBV2 and TRBJ2-5, with D tentatively TRBD2 (6 bases). Sequenced: peripheral blood. The TCR originated in a woman in her 70s with acute or convalescent COVID-19. This chain's CDR3 is CASRSRDSRMETQYF. The CDR3 nucleotides read TGTGCCAGCAGGAGCCGGGACTCCCGAATGGAGACCCAGTACTTC.